This TCR beta chain was captured by sequencing in a study of T cells in tumors after PD-1 blockade (dated by TCRdb to the late 2010s). Concerning the study at large: Prior checkpoint blockade, systemic immunosuppressant use, and recent radiotherapy or other anti-cancer therapy within 4 weeks were grounds for patient exclusion. Clinical response was assessed using RECIST version 1.1. While on anti-PD-1 treatment, some of the patients also continued taking daily vismodegib 150 mg. Patients received pembrolizumab 200 mg every 3 weeks or cemiplimab 350 mg every 2 weeks. To compare clonotypes in blood versus tumor, bulk TCR sequencing was run on under 11 peripheral blood samples drawn from several patients. Using site-matched tumors from BCC or SCC patients sampled before and after anti-PD-1 therapy, the study carried out paired single-cell RNA and TCR sequencing. On average, peripheral blood samples yielded some 40,000 unique clonotypes and approximately 110,000 TCR templates (range roughly 24,000-280,000).

V is clipped by 2 bases and J by 9 bases, and the sequence between their germline boundaries is 14 bases long. The cysteine opens and the phenylalanine closes a CDR3 of 15 amino acids. The read is trimmed to its CDR3 DNA, 45 bases read in frame from base 1. Via the germline V gene (reference sequence), CDR1 is MNHEY and CDR2 SMNVEV. The meaning of the sample's time point label: before anti-PD-1 therapy. Genomic DNA extracted from tumor biopsies or peripheral blood was used for bulk TCRbeta sequencing, with input ranging from about 600 ng to 6,004 ng. Histologically proven advanced or metastatic basal or squamous cell carcinoma was present in all patients, all of whom were poor candidates for surgical resection. Of the 11 patients in the basal cell carcinoma cohort, about 8 underwent bulk tumor TCR sequencing. Comment on this clone: Its cognate antigen has yet to be identified. The sample holds no much larger clone one base away, and base qualities are not on file.

Broader findings and caveats from the paper: Around two fifths of tumor TCR clonotypes were found in blood, and some novel exhausted tumor clones appeared in pre-treatment blood, suggesting peripheral recruitment. Where the novel T cell clones came from was not determined, and possible sources could include lymphoid organs or rare unexpanded clones inside the tumor or in the tumor periphery.

The immunoSEQ platform was used to carry out deep TCRbeta sequencing. In the source study's methods: For further analysis, only productive rearrangements were exported out of the immunoSEQ Analyzer. Bulk TCRbeta clonotypes were assigned T cell phenotypes by matching to single-cell RNA+TCR-seq clones sharing the same TCRbeta sequence. Using bulk TCR sequencing data, clone enrichment in tumor was calculated by dividing a clone's tumor frequency by the same clone's PBMC frequency. GLIPH was used to group TCRs into specificity groups, clusters of distinct TCRs likely recognizing common antigens via shared CDR3 motifs. As stored in TCRdb, this immuneACCESS dataset retains in-frame rearrangements with V and J assigned. A fraction of the clones does not appear; measured against another copy, unresolved V genes explain less than half of the discrepancy, and the remainder lacks a known reason. V and J calls and clone size come straight from that table; D and trimming were deduced from the DNA. The sample contains some 60,000 clones, roughly 77% of them found a single time. The ten largest clones take up around an eighth of the sample.

The chain employs TRBV27 and TRBJ1-6; matching of 6 bases hints at TRBD1 as the D gene. The source material was PBMCs, sampled before anti-PD-1 treatment. The source is a human donor with basal cell carcinoma. The CDR3: CASSLGRGQGSPLHF. The DNA sequence is TGTGCCAGCAGTTTAGGGCGGGGGCAAGGTTCACCCCTCCACTTT.